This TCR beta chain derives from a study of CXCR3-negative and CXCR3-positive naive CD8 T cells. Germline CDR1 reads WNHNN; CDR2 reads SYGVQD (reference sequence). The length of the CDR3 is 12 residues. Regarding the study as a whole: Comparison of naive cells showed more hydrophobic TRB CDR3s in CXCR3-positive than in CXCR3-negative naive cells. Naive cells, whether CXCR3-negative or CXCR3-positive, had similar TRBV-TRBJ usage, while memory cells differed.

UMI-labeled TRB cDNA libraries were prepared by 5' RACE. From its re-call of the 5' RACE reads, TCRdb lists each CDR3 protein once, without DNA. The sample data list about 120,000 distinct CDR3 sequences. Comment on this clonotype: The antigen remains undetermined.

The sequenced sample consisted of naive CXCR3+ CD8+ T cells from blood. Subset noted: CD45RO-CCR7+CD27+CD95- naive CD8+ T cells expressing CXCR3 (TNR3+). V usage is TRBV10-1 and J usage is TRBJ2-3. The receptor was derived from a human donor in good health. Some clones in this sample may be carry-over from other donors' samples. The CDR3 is CASSDTPDTQYF.